The clone carrying this TCR beta chain appeared many times. Its specificity is not known. This record comes from a study of T cells in Graves' hyperthyroidism and ophthalmopathy. Study-wide results and limits: Researchers found most expanded thyroid clonotypes above 0.001 in blood as well.

The germline CDR1 and CDR2 sequences are SNHLY and FYNNEI. This CDR3 comprises 14 residues. The germline V and J ends were trimmed by 3 bases and 4 bases, with 13 bases remaining between them. Amplified regions were TCR beta CDR3 sequences from RNA transcripts. In the first-round RT-PCR of the TCR CDR3, the HTBI primer set was used. Via MiXCR, TCRdb re-called the multiplex PCR reads, giving one row per CDR3 protein. Of around 620,000 distinct CDR3 sequences in the sample, 35% to 55% are singletons; the top ten hold around 20%. This TCR was sampled from an adult woman with Graves' disease, either hyperthyroidism or ophthalmopathy (not recorded which). The rearrangement joins TRBV2 to TRBJ2-7, with D perhaps matching TRBD1 (6 bases). Material for sequencing was peripheral blood or thyroid tissue (not recorded which). The CDR3 DNA follows: TGTGCCAGCAGTGAGCGCCAAACAGGGTACGAGCAGTACTTC. Translating gives CASSERQTGYEQYF.